The 22 T cell receptor beta chains below were found in one sample sequenced in a study of T-cell reconstitution after alpha-beta-depleted transplantation in children. Using unique molecular identifiers, the investigators prepared the TCRbeta library. TCRdb used MiXCR to reprocess the PCR reads, holding one entry per CDR3 protein. The repertoire holds roughly 350,000 distinct CDR3 sequences, 10% seen once, with roughly 2.5% in the top ten. The sequencing used PBMCs from the stem cell graft donor, collected from the stem cell graft. Receptor source: a human donor who donated a stem cell graft to a child with acute lymphoblastic leukemia.

This clonotype was seen a handful of times. The chain carries TRBV20-1 and TRBJ2-1, with 8 bases aligning to TRBD1. Germline V CDR1 and CDR2: DFQATT, SNEGSKA (reference sequence). This CDR3 comprises 16 residues. The ends lost 3 bases at V and 8 bases at J; junction bases unmatched: 15. The CDR3 loop reads CSASPFSGTGLHEQFF. In nucleotides, the CDR3 is TGCAGTGCTAGCCCCTTTTCCGGGACAGGCCTTCATGAGCAGTTCTTC.

This clonotype was detected only a few times. This chain joins TRBV27 and TRBJ2-3, with TRBD2 as a possible D gene (6 bases). Trimming pared 2 bases from V and 4 bases from J, leaving 13 bases between. Germline V lookup: CDR1 MNHEY, CDR2 SMNVEV (reference sequence). This CDR3 contains 15 residues. CDR3 coding DNA: TGTGCCAGCAGTTTACTAGCGCCATGGGCAGATACGCAGTATTTT. Its protein product is CASSLLAPWADTQYF.

In its sample, this clonotype was seen a few times. The chain uses TRBV5-6 and TRBJ1-2; 7 bases agree with TRBD1. This CDR3 is 13 amino acids long. CDR1 SGHDT and CDR2 YYEEEE come from the germline V gene. The junction had 9 bases not matched to a gene; V was cut back by 4 bases and J by 9 bases. CDR3 protein: CASSAQGGYSYTF. The CDR3 DNA reads as TGTGCCAGCAGCGCCCAGGGGGGATATAGCTACACCTTC.

The chain recombines TRBV7-8 with TRBJ1-2; TRBD1 might be the D (6 bases). Trimming pared 5 bases from V and 8 bases from J, leaving 21 bases between. Germline loops: CDR1 SGHVS, CDR2 FQNEAQ. The CDR3 covers 15 residues. The CDR3 DNA follows: TGTGCCAGCAGCCGTGGGACACCGGGTACCGGGGGCTACACCTTC. It codes for CASSRGTPGTGGYTF. Variable domain in full (rest from reference TRBV7-8 and TRBJ1-2): GAGVSQSPRYKVAKRGQDVALRCDPISGHVSLFWYQQALGQGPEFLTYFQNEAQLDKSGLPSDRFFAERPEGSVSTLKIQRTQQEDSAVYLCASSRGTPGTGGYTFGSGTRLTVV.

This clonotype was picked up a small number of times. This chain links TRBV27 with TRBJ2-7, with TRBD1 matching 7 bases. Losses at the gene ends were 6 bases for V and 4 bases for J; bases not matched to a gene: 15. This CDR3 has 16 residues. Germline loops: CDR1 MNHEY, CDR2 SMNVEV (reference sequence). The CDR3 loop reads CASSYGAADRRYEQYF. The CDR3 bases are TGTGCCAGCAGCTACGGAGCCGCGGACAGGAGGTACGAGCAGTACTTC.

This clonotype came up a few times. The rearrangement uses TRBV28 and TRBJ2-1, with 10 nucleotides matching TRBD1. The CDR3 consists of 15 residues. V gave up 2 bases and J gave up 8 bases; unmatched junction bases: 6. The germline gives CDR1 MDHEN, CDR2 SYDVKM. The DNA for the CDR3 is TGTGCCAGCAGTTTAGCTGGACAGGGGGTGTATGAGCAGTTCTTC. Translated, it gives CASSLAGQGVYEQFF.

This chain uses TRBV7-6 with TRBJ2-2, with TRBD2 matching 16 bases. The germline V gene has CDR1 SGHVS and CDR2 FNYEAQ. The J segment lost 6 bases and the V segment lost 4 bases, leaving 2 bases of the junction unmatched. CDR3 size: 16 residues. The CDR3 is CASSWGLAGGAGELFF. The CDR3 DNA reads as TGTGCCAGCAGCTGGGGACTAGCGGGAGGGGCCGGGGAGCTGTTTTTT.

This clonotype showed up just a few times. This sequence joins TRBV20-1 and TRBJ2-7, with D tentatively TRBD2 (6 bases). Germline V gives CDR1 DFQATT, CDR2 SNEGSKA (reference sequence). This CDR3 contains 15 residues. The germline V and J ends were trimmed by 1 base and 2 bases, with 15 bases remaining between them. CDR3 region: CSARGGSGGPYEQYF. CDR3 in DNA: TGCAGTGCTAGAGGGGGTAGCGGAGGGCCCTACGAGCAGTACTTC.

The genes are TRBV19 and TRBJ2-3, with D perhaps TRBD1 or TRBD2 (6 bases each). The germline V and J ends were trimmed by 5 bases and 6 bases, with 21 bases remaining between them. This CDR3 comprises 16 residues. Germline lookup yields CDR1 LNHDA and CDR2 SQIVND (reference sequence). The CDR3 spells CASSYTGRSTVDTQYF. In nucleotides, the CDR3 is TGTGCCAGTAGTTACACAGGGAGGTCTACCGTTGATACGCAGTATTTT.

The V and J genes are TRBV28 and TRBJ2-7, with D possibly matching TRBD2 (6 bases). With 8 bases removed from V and 0 bases from J, the gap between germline ends came to 14 bases. CDR1 MDHEN and CDR2 SYDVKM come from the germline V gene. The CDR3 loop spans 14 amino acids. This chain's CDR3 is CASSISGFSYEQYF. The CDR3 DNA follows: TGTGCCAGCTCCATTAGCGGCTTCTCCTACGAGCAGTACTTC. Combining the CDR3 with reference TRBV28 and TRBJ2-7 gives the whole variable domain DVKVTQSSRYLVKRTGEKVFLECVQDMDHENMFWYRQDPGLGLRLIYFSYDVKMKEKGDIPEGYSVSREKKERFSLILESASTNQTSMYLCASSISGFSYEQYFGPGTRLTVT.

J is TRBJ1-2 and V is TRBV6-2 or TRBV6-3; the match to TRBD1 covers 7 bases. The CDR3 has 16 amino acids. Germline-derived CDR1 and CDR2 are MNHEY and SVGEGT. J lost 3 bases, V lost 0 bases, and 7 bases had no gene match. This CDR3 reads CASSYSTVRGDYGYTF. The CDR3 DNA sequence: TGTGCCAGCAGTTACTCGACGGTCAGGGGGGACTATGGCTACACCTTC.

The chain uses TRBV5-1 and TRBJ2-1, with D possibly being TRBD1 (5 bases). The V and J ends lost 7 bases and 2 bases respectively, with 13 bases between them. In germline, CDR1 is SGHRS, CDR2 YFSETQ. The CDR3 has 14 residues. The CDR3 DNA is TGCGCCAGCCGCCCAGCAGGGACCTACAATGAGCAGTTCTTC. It codes for CASRPAGTYNEQFF.

This clonotype was counted many times. The chain employs TRBV5-1 and TRBJ2-1, with unresolved D. CDR3 length: 15 amino acids. The V gene's germline CDR1 is SGHRS and CDR2 YFSETQ. Trimming stripped 4 bases from V and 0 bases from J, with 11 bases between. CDR3 in amino acids: CASSRQISSYNEQFF. CDR3 in DNA: TGCGCCAGCAGCCGGCAGATCAGCTCCTACAATGAGCAGTTCTTC.

The chain carries TRBV3-1 and TRBJ2-7; D may be TRBD2 (5 bases). CDR1 LGHDT and CDR2 YNNKEL come from the germline V gene (reference sequence). This CDR3 has 15 residues. V lost 2 bases to trimming and J lost 5 bases, with 16 bases between them. Here the CDR3 DNA reads TGTGCCAGCAGCCAACAAATTGGGAGCGTCCACGAGCAGTACTTC. This gives the protein CASSQQIGSVHEQYF.

The chain links TRBV11-2 to TRBJ2-3, with 8 bases that match TRBD2. The length of the CDR3 is 19 residues. Trimming cost V 5 bases and J 2 bases; bases outside gene matches: 18. The germline V gene encodes CDR1 SGHAT and CDR2 FQNNGV. Here the CDR3 DNA reads TGTGCCAGCAGCCCCCTATCTGGACTAGCCGGGCCACCCACAGATACGCAGTATTTT. It yields the protein CASSPLSGLAGPPTDTQYF.

This clonotype turned up a few times. This sequence joins TRBV7-9 and TRBJ2-5, with D perhaps matching TRBD1 or TRBD2 (5 bases each). CDR3 size: 16 residues. V gave up 5 bases and J gave up 0 bases, with 16 bases separating them. Looked up from germline, CDR1 is SEHNR and CDR2 is FQNEAQ (reference sequence). The chain's CDR3 is CASSRSLGRHQETQYF. The CDR3 DNA sequence: TGTGCCAGCAGCCGATCATTGGGACGACACCAAGAGACCCAGTACTTC.

This clonotype was counted at least ten times. CDR3: CASSGTGTSYQETQYF. The CDR3 DNA follows: TGTGCCAGCAGCGGAACCGGGACCTCGTACCAAGAGACCCAGTACTTC. V gene TRBV7-9 combines with J gene TRBJ2-5, with D perhaps TRBD1 or TRBD2 (5 bases each). CDR3 length: 16 residues. Germline lookup yields CDR1 SEHNR and CDR2 FQNEAQ (reference sequence). Trimming cost V 5 bases and J 0 bases, with 16 bases left between them.

This clonotype has just a few counts. V is TRBV30 and J is TRBJ2-1, with D hard to call. With 2 bases removed from V and 4 bases from J, the gap between germline ends came to 6 bases. The length of the CDR3 is 12 residues. CDR1 is GTSNPN, CDR2 SVGIG, per germline (reference sequence). The CDR3 DNA is TGTGCCTGGAGTCATGAGTACAATGAGCAGTTCTTC. This encodes CAWSHEYNEQFF. Full variable domain (missing parts from reference TRBV30 and TRBJ2-1): SQTIHQWPATLVQPVGSPLSLECTVEGTSNPNLYWYRQAAGRGLQLLFYSVGIGQISSEVPQNLSASRPQDRQFILSSKKLLLSDSGFYLCAWSHEYNEQFFGPGTRLTVL.

The table lists this clonotype with a few counts. The CDR3 region is CASSPRSGGAGGNYGYTF. The DNA of the CDR3 is TGTGCCAGCAGCCCCCGGTCGGGCGGGGCAGGGGGTAACTATGGCTACACCTTC. The chain couples TRBV11-2 to TRBJ1-2; 7 bases fit TRBD1. The V gene's germline CDR1 is SGHAT and CDR2 FQNNGV. J was trimmed by 1 base and V by 5 bases; bases with no gene match: 16. The CDR3 length is 18 residues.

This clonotype was seen at least ten times. This chain links TRBV5-6 with TRBJ2-1; weak D call: TRBD1 (5 bases). The germline CDR1 and CDR2 sequences are SGHDT and YYEEEE. Trimming removed 0 bases from V and 0 bases from J, with 16 bases in between. CDR3 length: 18 amino acids. DNA of the CDR3: TGTGCCAGCAGCTTGGATTGGGGCCCCCAAAGCTCCTACAATGAGCAGTTCTTC. Its protein product is CASSLDWGPQSSYNEQFF. Together with reference TRBV5-6 and TRBJ2-1, the CDR3 gives the full variable domain: DAGVTQSPTHLIKTRGQQVTLRCSPKSGHDTVSWYQQALGQGPQFIFQYYEEEERQRGNFPDRFSGHQFPNYSSELNVNALLLGDSALYLCASSLDWGPQSSYNEQFFGPGTRLTVL.

In this sample, this clonotype turned up many times. The chain recombines TRBV7-9 with TRBJ1-6; D unresolved. The CDR3 is 16 amino acids. Per the germline V gene, CDR1 is SEHNR and CDR2 is FQNEAQ (reference sequence). V gave up 5 bases and J gave up 0 bases, with 11 bases separating them. This CDR3 is CASSPSGSSYNSPLHF. The DNA of the CDR3 is TGTGCCAGCAGCCCATCAGGAAGCTCCTATAATTCACCCCTCCACTTT.

CDR3 sequence reads: CASSPTPGLAWTDTQYF. The CDR3 DNA follows: TGTGCCAGCAGCCCAACCCCGGGACTAGCGTGGACAGATACGCAGTATTTT. The gene calls are TRBV14 and TRBJ2-3; TRBD2 agrees at 10 bases. The CDR3 runs to 17 residues. CDR1 is SGHDN, CDR2 FVKESK, per germline. Trimming cost V 4 bases and J 3 bases; bases outside gene matches: 10.